This T cell receptor beta chain was captured in a study of graft-versus-host responses after intestinal transplantation (dated by TCRdb to the early 2020s). In terms of the full investigation: The transplants that recipients received were multivisceral, liver-intestinal, or isolated intestinal. Samples from a few later patients were sequenced in-house on an Illumina MiSeq with MiXCR processing rather than by the commercial service. Donor T cell macrochimerism was defined as a peak of at least 4% donor T cells among recipient peripheral blood mononuclear cells. Anti-thymocyte globulin induction was given to all recipients, followed by maintenance tacrolimus and steroids for approximately three years. Alloreactive clones were identified by sequencing pre-transplant mixed lymphocyte reaction products and comparing them with unstimulated pre-transplant donor and recipient T cells. After intestinal transplantation, graft-versus-host and host-versus-graft alloreactive T cell clones were followed in the graft, circulation and bone marrow using bulk TCR-beta CDR3 sequencing. A cohort of about 26 intestinal transplant recipients, including one retransplant, was enrolled, and a few patients lacking pretransplant specimens were excluded. The full study reports these points: The relatively low number and heterogeneity of intestinal transplant patients limited the conclusions. In patients with donor T cell macrochimerism, the allografts had high GvH to HvG T cell clonal ratios. Early after transplant, peak levels of circulating GvH clones were associated with declines in HvG clones. GvH clones turned up in recipient bone marrow, with some appearing earlier in ileal mucosa or blood, a pattern consistent with an intestinal mucosal origin.

Libraries were built with the immunoSEQ multiplex PCR assay. For most patients, genomic DNA was subjected to high-throughput TCR-beta CDR3 sequencing by Adaptive Biotechnologies. In the source study's methods: TCR sequencing data were retrieved from Adaptive's ImmunoSEQ software for roughly 17 patients, whereas a few other patients were processed with MiXCR and VDJtools. Because the origin of CDR3 nucleotide sequences shared between donor and recipient could not be assigned, those sequences were removed. To count as alloreactive, a clone needed at least 2-fold expansion over unstimulated cells and a minimum CFSE-low frequency of 0.002% (template counts) or 0.001% (read counts). Clones detected in sequenced pre-transplant spleen, lymph node, or MLR CFSE-low populations of the donor or recipient were defined as mappable. The cumulative frequency of alloreactive clones was calculated as a percentage of all sequences, weighted by copy number. The table comes from immuneACCESS by way of TCRdb, which keeps in-frame sequences with V and J called. Part of the clones is missing from these tables; in studies checked, under half for an unresolved V gene and the rest for unknown reasons. For V, J and clone size, that table is used; D and trimming come from the DNA. This sample holds roughly 18,000 clones; 85% to 95% were observed only once. The top ten hold 0.65% to 0.95% of the sample.

Blood samples were collected up to 4 times in the first month after transplant and then at least monthly when available. As concerns this clone: No cognate antigen has been identified for it. No base-level quality is on record; no much larger clone is a single base apart.

From the cysteine through the phenylalanine, the CDR3 covers 19 amino acids. Only the CDR3 DNA is retained, 57 bases long and in frame from the first base. Via the germline V gene, CDR1 is SGHVS and CDR2 FNYEAQ. V is clipped by 4 bases and J by 0 bases, and the sequence between their germline boundaries is 22 bases long. The sequences come from PBMCs, collected 23 days after intestinal transplant. The receptor comes from a human patient who received an intestinal transplant, so some T cells may come from the graft donor. The sequence joins TRBV7-6 to TRBJ2-1, with the D segment identity uncertain. Read as DNA, the sequence is TGTGCCAGCAGCTCCTTCCCGGACCTCCAGGCGACCTCCTACAATGAGCAGTTCTTC. Its coded protein is CASSSFPDLQATSYNEQFF.